These 24 T cell receptor beta chains came from one sample sequenced in a study of STAT5B mutations in CD4+ large granular lymphocyte leukemia. Here immunoSEQ multiplex PCR was the method, and the copy in TCRdb shows in-frame clones only, minus some. The sample shows tens of thousands of clones, around 70% of them seen only once. Sequenced input: CD4+ T cells from blood buffy coats. All receptors come from a human donor in good health.

CDR3 residues: CASSFSNQPQHF. Here the CDR3 DNA reads TGTGCCAGCAGCTTTAGCAATCAGCCCCAGCATTTT. The chain couples TRBV7-9 to TRBJ1-5; D uncertain. The CDR3 loop spans 12 amino acids. With 3 bases removed from V and 0 bases from J, the gap between germline ends came to 0 bases. CDR1 is SEHNR, CDR2 FQNEAQ, per germline (reference sequence).

With regard to this clone: An end of the junction differs from the germline gene, which may be a read error. The V call is TRBV6-5, the J call TRBJ2-1; perhaps TRBD2 as D (7 bases). The CDR3 extends over 12 amino acids. Germline CDR1 MNHEY, CDR2 SVGAGI. For the CDR3, the DNA is TGTGCCAGCGGGGGGGCGGGTTTTAGCAAAATCTTC. Residues: CASGGAGFSKIF.

This clone was detected once. The CDR3 nucleotides are TGTGCCAGCAGCGTGGGGCTAGCGGACTACAATGAGCAGTTCTTC. This sequence encodes CASSVGLADYNEQFF. The rearrangement uses TRBV9 and TRBJ2-1; TRBD2 agrees at 7 bases. Trimming cost V 2 bases and J 3 bases; bases outside gene matches: 5. The CDR3 is 15 amino acids. From germline, CDR1 is SGDLS and CDR2 YYNGEE. The variable domain in full, with the rest retrieved from reference TRBV9 and TRBJ2-1, is DSGVTQTPKHLITATGQRVTLRCSPRSGDLSVYWYQQSLDQGLQFLIQYYNGEERAKGNILERFSAQQFPDLHSELNLSSLELGDSALYFCASSVGLADYNEQFFGPGTRLTVL.

The chain uses TRBV6-5 and TRBJ1-2, with 10 bases lining up with TRBD1. The CDR3 length is 15 residues. Trimming at V came to 0 bases and at J to 2 bases, leaving 0 bases not matched to a gene. Per germline, CDR1 MNHEY and CDR2 SVGAGI. The CDR3 here is CASSYSGQGNYGYTF. The CDR3 nucleotides read TGTGCCAGCAGTTACTCGGGACAGGGGAACTATGGCTACACCTTC.

This clone was found once. This chain links TRBV7-2 with TRBJ1-1; D remains ambiguous. The germline gives CDR1 SGHTA, CDR2 FQGNSA. The CDR3 length is 14 residues. The ends were cut back, 1 base at V and 1 base at J, with 7 bases in the middle. The chain's CDR3 is CASSLVSRNTEAFF. The CDR3 nucleotides read TGTGCCAGCAGCTTAGTCTCCCGGAACACTGAAGCTTTCTTT.

This clone was recorded only once. The chain carries TRBV14 and TRBJ2-3; 7 nucleotides match TRBD1. The CDR3 runs to 17 residues. The trim removed 3 bases at V and 2 bases at J, leaving 11 bases unmatched. The germline CDR1 and CDR2 sequences are SGHDN and FVKESK. CDR3 sequence: CASSHHPSGTVTDTQYF. CDR3 sequence (DNA): TGTGCCAGCAGCCATCATCCATCGGGGACAGTCACAGATACGCAGTATTTT.

V is TRBV4-1 and J is TRBJ2-1; 8 bases match TRBD1. The trim removed 3 bases at V and 8 bases at J, leaving 21 bases unmatched. The CDR3 contains 19 residues. Germline V gives CDR1 MGHRA, CDR2 YSYEKL. CDR3: CASSHQSGTGFSMNYEQFF. In nucleotides, the CDR3 is TGCGCCAGCAGCCACCAATCCGGGACAGGTTTTTCGATGAACTATGAGCAGTTCTTC.

The sample holds a few counts of this clone. The chain recombines TRBV19 with TRBJ1-1; D not resolved. CDR3 length equals 13 residues. Per the germline V gene, CDR1 is LNHDA and CDR2 is SQIVND (reference sequence). Trimming took 7 bases from V and 0 from J, leaving 9 bases between them. In DNA, the CDR3 is TGTGCCAGTACTGACACTATGAACACTGAAGCTTTCTTT. Protein sequence: CASTDTMNTEAFF.

The chain combines TRBV18 with TRBJ2-2, with a tentative D call TRBD2 (6 bases). Per germline, CDR1 KGHSH and CDR2 LQKENI. The CDR3 consists of 19 residues. Trimming took off 3 bases at V and 1 base at J, with 21 bases between the two ends. The CDR3 protein is CASSPNKGTGVGNTGELFF. CDR3 in DNA: TGTGCCAGCTCACCTAACAAGGGTACGGGAGTCGGGAACACCGGGGAGCTGTTTTTT.

The chain combines TRBV5-1 with TRBJ1-4; no reliable D call. There are 16 residues in the CDR3. The V gene lost 4 bases and the J gene lost 2 bases, with 15 bases spanning the gap. Germline CDR1 SGHRS, CDR2 YFSETQ. The CDR3 DNA follows: TGCGCCAGCAGCGGGCGGGCAGTCGGGACTAATGAAAAACTGTTTTTT. Translated, it gives CASSGRAVGTNEKLFF.

The chain combines TRBV28 with TRBJ1-5, with 7 bases lining up with TRBD1. Germline lookup yields CDR1 MDHEN and CDR2 SYDVKM. J lost 3 bases, V lost 9 bases, and 8 bases had no gene match. This CDR3 is built from 14 residues. Here the CDR3 DNA reads TGTGCCAGTGGGGACAGTCAAGACAATCAGCCCCAGCATTTT. Protein sequence: CASGDSQDNQPQHF.

This clone came up once. V usage is TRBV6-1 and J usage is TRBJ1-2, with D unresolved. CDR1 is MNHNS and CDR2 is SASEGT in the germline V gene. Trimming stripped 2 bases from V and 8 bases from J, with 12 bases between. This CDR3 spans 13 amino acids. In nucleotides, the CDR3 is TGTGCCAGCAGTGAATCAGCGGGGATGGGCTACACCTTC. Translated: CASSESAGMGYTF.

This chain joins TRBV27 and TRBJ2-3; D possibly matches TRBD1 or TRBD2 (5 bases each). Looked up from germline, CDR1 is MNHEY and CDR2 is SMNVEV (reference sequence). The CDR3 runs 15 residues. The ends were cut back, 5 bases at V and 1 base at J, with 13 bases in the middle. The CDR3 DNA follows: TGTGCCAGCAGTCAAAACGGGGCCCGCACAGATACGCAGTATTTT. Translated, it gives CASSQNGARTDTQYF.

The chain links TRBV7-2 to TRBJ2-1; D is possibly TRBD2 (5 bases). CDR1 is SGHTA and CDR2 is FQGNSA in the germline V gene. V was clipped by 3 bases and J by 5 bases, with 11 bases between them. This CDR3 region has 14 residues. The CDR3 region is CASSFGGSDNEQFF. The CDR3 DNA reads TGTGCCAGCAGCTTTGGCGGGTCCGACAATGAGCAGTTCTTC.

This chain connects TRBV19 to TRBJ1-3, with a tentative D call TRBD1 (5 bases). This CDR3 contains 12 residues. Per the germline V gene, CDR1 is LNHDA and CDR2 is SQIVND (reference sequence). Between the trimmed V and J ends, which lost 10 bases and 7 bases, there was a span of 14 bases. Here the CDR3 reads CAIGTVGNTIYF. In nucleotides, the CDR3 is TGTGCCATCGGGACTGTTGGGAACACCATATATTTT.

This clone was counted only a few times. This rearrangement joins TRBV11-3 to TRBJ1-1; D may be TRBD1 (6 bases). Germline CDR1 reads SGHNT; CDR2 reads YENEEA. The V and J ends lost 1 base and 4 bases respectively, with 13 bases between them. The length of the CDR3 is 15 residues. The DNA of the CDR3 is TGTGCCAGCAGCTTAGTTCGTCAGGGGCTCACTGAAGCTTTCTTT. As protein: CASSLVRQGLTEAFF.

The chain has TRBV6-5 and TRBJ2-1; D ambiguous. This CDR3 spans 11 amino acids. Trimming took off 4 bases at V and 5 bases at J, with 3 bases between the two ends. Germline V gene lookup returns CDR1 MNHEY and CDR2 SVGAGI. The CDR3 sequence: CASSSHNEQFF. The CDR3 coding sequence is TGTGCCAGCAGTTCACACAATGAGCAGTTCTTC.

In this sample, this clone turned up a few times. The gene calls are TRBV28 and TRBJ1-1, with D possibly being TRBD1 (6 bases). This CDR3 comprises 14 residues. Per germline, CDR1 MDHEN and CDR2 SYDVKM. V shed 5 bases and J shed 5 bases, with 15 bases lying between them. CDR3 sequence reads: CASSGGQGRTEAFF. The CDR3 DNA is TGTGCCAGCAGTGGGGGGCAGGGGAGGACTGAAGCTTTCTTT. Full variable domain (rest looked up from reference TRBV28 and TRBJ1-1): DVKVTQSSRYLVKRTGEKVFLECVQDMDHENMFWYRQDPGLGLRLIYFSYDVKMKEKGDIPEGYSVSREKKERFSLILESASTNQTSMYLCASSGGQGRTEAFFGQGTRLTVV.

CDR3 amino acids: CASSAGRRNLYGYTF. The CDR3 nucleotides are TGTGCCAGCAGCGCCGGACGGCGGAACCTTTATGGCTACACCTTC. This chain uses TRBV9 with TRBJ1-2; D is uncertain. Germline V CDR1 and CDR2: SGDLS, YYNGEE. The V end was cut by 3 bases, the J end by 5 bases, with 17 bases between. The CDR3 sequence is 15 residues long. Filled out from reference TRBV9 and TRBJ1-2, the complete variable domain reads DSGVTQTPKHLITATGQRVTLRCSPRSGDLSVYWYQQSLDQGLQFLIQYYNGEERAKGNILERFSAQQFPDLHSELNLSSLELGDSALYFCASSAGRRNLYGYTFGSGTRLTVV.

A few counts support this clone. This rearrangement joins TRBV2 to TRBJ1-6; 7 positions agree with TRBD1. The junction had 4 bases not matched to a gene; V was cut back by 5 bases and J by 6 bases. This CDR3 is built from 14 residues. Germline values: CDR1 SNHLY, CDR2 FYNNEI. In nucleotides, the CDR3 is TGTGCCAGCAGTAGGACAGGCCGTAATTCACCCCTCCACTTT. Translation gives CASSRTGRNSPLHF.

The genes are TRBV7-2 and TRBJ2-5; perhaps TRBD1 as D (6 bases). The CDR3 extends over 14 amino acids. V was cut by 4 bases and J by 4 bases, with 13 bases left in between. Germline CDR1 reads SGHTA; CDR2 reads FQGNSA. CDR3 sequence: CASSSTAGVETQYF. The CDR3 DNA sequence: TGTGCCAGCAGCTCGACGGCAGGGGTAGAGACCCAGTACTTC. Combining the CDR3 with reference TRBV7-2 and TRBJ2-5 gives the whole variable domain GAGVSQSPSNKVTEKGKDVELRCDPISGHTALYWYRQSLGQGLEFLIYFQGNSAPDKSGLPSDRFSAERTGGSVSTLTIQRTQQEDSAVYLCASSSTAGVETQYFGPGTRLLVL.

This rearrangement joins TRBV5-4 to TRBJ2-7; 7 nucleotides match TRBD1. Trimming removed 2 bases from V and 2 bases from J; junction bases left unmatched: 4. Germline V lookup: CDR1 SGHNT, CDR2 YYREEE (reference sequence). The CDR3 has 14 amino acids. The DNA for the CDR3 is TGTGCCAGCAGCTTTCCGGGACAGCCCTACGAGCAGTACTTC. This encodes CASSFPGQPYEQYF. The variable domain in full, completed from reference TRBV5-4 and TRBJ2-7, reads ETGVTQSPTHLIKTRGQQVTLRCSSQSGHNTVSWYQQALGQGPQFIFQYYREEENGRGNFPPRFSGLQFPNYSSELNVNALELDDSALYLCASSFPGQPYEQYFGPGTRLTVT.

The count of this clone is one. V is TRBV27 and J is TRBJ2-2; 10 bases are shared with TRBD1. V gave up 5 bases and J gave up 3 bases; unmatched junction bases: 9. Germline values: CDR1 MNHEY, CDR2 SMNVEV (reference sequence). The CDR3 consists of 17 residues. CDR3 protein: CASSPLTGTGDTGELFF. The CDR3 DNA is TGTGCCAGCAGTCCTCTCACCGGGACAGGGGACACCGGGGAGCTGTTTTTT.

The V gene is TRBV6-1, the J gene TRBJ1-4; 7 bases map to TRBD1. Germline lookup yields CDR1 MNHNS and CDR2 SASEGT. The junction had 9 bases not matched to a gene; V was cut back by 2 bases and J by 3 bases. This CDR3 is built from 17 residues. The CDR3 DNA is TGTGCCAGCAGTGAATCAGGGGGGGATACAGCTAATGAAAAACTGTTTTTT. This codes for CASSESGGDTANEKLFF.